This is a list of T cell receptor beta chains from one sample in a study of OX40 agonist ivuxolimab in advanced cancers. Sequenced by immunoSEQ multiplex PCR; TCRdb stores in-frame clones only, minus some. This table holds about 24,000 clones, just under 75% found once. Sequences were derived from CD4+ or CD8+ T cells sorted from blood, sampled in a trial of the OX40 agonist ivuxolimab. The receptors were sampled from an adult with an advanced solid tumor such as melanoma, head and neck, liver or kidney cancer. The CDR3 runs from the conserved cysteine through the conserved F or W. Fields, in order: J gene, V gene, CDR3 protein.

TRBJ1-4,TRBV15,CATSLYATNEKLFF
TRBJ1-1,TRBV9,CASSVGGQLNTEAFF
TRBJ1-6,TRBV5-6,CASSLGTGGIVPLHF
NA,TRBV11-3,CASSLGASVYEQYF
TRBJ2-3,TRBV9,CASSETGGMGTDTQYF
TRBJ2-5,TRBV13,CASSLVGQGAETQYF
TRBJ2-7,TRBV10-3,CATGDRGETGYEQYF
TRBJ1-1,TRBV5-1,CASSRDRVGTEAFF
TRBJ1-3,TRBV5-6,CASKVGAGNTIYF
TRBJ1-1,TRBV10-3,CAISELGNTEAFF
TRBJ1-2,TRBV6-5,CASSYSPPGGGYTF
TRBJ1-3,TRBV4-1,CASSPGQRSGNTIYF